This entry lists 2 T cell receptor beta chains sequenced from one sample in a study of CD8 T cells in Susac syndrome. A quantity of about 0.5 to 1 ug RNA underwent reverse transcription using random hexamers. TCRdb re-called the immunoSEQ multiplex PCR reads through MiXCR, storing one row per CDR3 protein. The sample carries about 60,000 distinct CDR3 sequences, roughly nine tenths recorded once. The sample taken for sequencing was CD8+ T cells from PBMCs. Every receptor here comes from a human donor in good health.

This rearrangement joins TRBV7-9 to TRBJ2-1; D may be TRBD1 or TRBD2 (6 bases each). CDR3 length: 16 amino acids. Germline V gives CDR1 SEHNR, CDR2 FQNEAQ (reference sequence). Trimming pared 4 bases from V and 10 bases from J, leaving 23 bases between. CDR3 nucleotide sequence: TGTGCCAGCAGCTCCAGTGAAGGGCTCGAGGGGGGCGAGCAGTTCTTC. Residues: CASSSSEGLEGGEQFF.

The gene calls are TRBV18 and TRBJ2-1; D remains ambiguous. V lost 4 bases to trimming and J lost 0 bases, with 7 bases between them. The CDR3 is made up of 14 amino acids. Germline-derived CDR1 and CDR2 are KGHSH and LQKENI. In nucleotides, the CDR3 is TGTGCCAGCTCACAGGACCCCTCCTACAATGAGCAGTTCTTC. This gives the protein CASSQDPSYNEQFF.